The clone carrying this T cell receptor (beta chain) was seen a single time. This sample was included in a study of blood T cell repertoires in COVID-19. The wider study: COVID-19 samples from acute and convalescent phases originated in the United States, Italy and Spain. The cDNA or gDNA used as material had been derived from T cells, B-cell-depleted T cells, or PBMCs.

In the original processing: Reference gene primer amplification gave estimated nucleated cell counts. Using immunoSEQ multiplex PCR, the repertoire was profiled, and TCRdb retains in-frame clones only, with some absent. The V and J calls and clone size are taken from that table; D and trimming were inferred from the DNA. The table records about 60,000 clones, approximately 90% of them present only once. CDR3 length: 16 residues. The germline V gene encodes CDR1 MNHEY and CDR2 SVGEGT. V gave up 0 bases and J gave up 4 bases, with 13 bases separating them. This sequence originates from a human donor with active COVID-19. The donor label of this sample is uncertain. The gene calls are TRBV6-2 or TRBV6-3 and TRBJ2-1; possibly TRBD2 for D (6 bases). Sequenced: peripheral blood. In nucleotides, the CDR3 is TGTGCCAGCAGTTACTCGGGTGGAGGGAGGTACAATGAGCAGTTCTTC. It is translated as CASSYSGGGRYNEQFF.